The 15 T cell receptor beta chains in this list originate from one sample, sequenced in a study of T cells after yellow fever vaccination. TCRdb called the 5' RACE reads again in MiXCR, with one record for every CDR3 protein. The sample consists of about 130,000 distinct CDR3 sequences, more than 6.5% of them appearing once. The sequencing used CD4+ T cells sorted from PBMCs, collected more than 8 days after the first yellow fever vaccination. The receptors were sampled from a man younger than 35 who received the YFV17D yellow fever vaccine.

This clonotype was observed at least ten times. V gene TRBV27 combines with J gene TRBJ1-4; unclear D gene. The CDR3 sequence is 15 residues long. Germline assignment: CDR1 MNHEY and CDR2 SMNVEV (reference sequence). V was pared by 2 bases and J by 0 bases, with 7 bases between. The CDR3 reads CASSLGDATNEKLFF. The CDR3 DNA follows: TGTGCCAGCAGTTTAGGTGATGCAACTAATGAAAAACTGTTTTTT.

This clonotype showed up many times. This chain joins TRBV6-5 and TRBJ2-1; possibly TRBD1 or TRBD2 for D (5 bases each). Trimming cost V 5 bases and J 5 bases, with 13 bases left between them. CDR3 length: 14 residues. The V gene's germline CDR1 is MNHEY and CDR2 SVGAGI. The CDR3 DNA sequence: TGTGCCAGCAGTACTCGGGACCGGAACAATGAGCAGTTCTTC. As protein: CASSTRDRNNEQFF.

This clonotype came up many times. The genes are TRBV10-3 and TRBJ2-5; TRBD2 matches at 11 bases. This CDR3 is built from 20 residues. Germline assignment: CDR1 ENHRY and CDR2 SYGVKD. Losses at the gene ends were 6 bases for V and 5 bases for J; bases not matched to a gene: 23. The CDR3 region has the DNA TGTGCCATCAGCAACCCCCTGAGTTCTAGCGGGGGGCCTGGCAGTGAGACCCAGTACTTC. Amino acids: CAISNPLSSSGGPGSETQYF.

This clonotype was detected many times. The CDR3 nucleotides are TGTGCCAGCAGTTTTAGGGGGCGGTTGAGCACAGATACGCAGTATTTT. Translation gives CASSFRGRLSTDTQYF. This chain connects TRBV12-3 or TRBV12-4 to TRBJ2-3; 7 bases fit TRBD1. V gave up 3 bases and J gave up 0 bases; unmatched junction bases: 6. CDR3 length: 16 residues.

This clonotype occurred a few times. The gene calls are TRBV7-2 and TRBJ2-5; 14 bases are a match to TRBD2. The CDR3 is 15 amino acids. Germline lookup yields CDR1 SGHTA and CDR2 FQGNSA. V shed 7 bases, J shed 5 bases, and the junction held 6 bases outside the gene matches. CDR3 nucleotides: TGTGCCAGCACCCGACTAGCGGGGGGGCTGGAGACCCAGTACTTC. It translates to CASTRLAGGLETQYF.

A word on this clonotype: One junction end does not reproduce the germline sequence, and a read error may be involved. The genes are TRBV4-2 and TRBJ1-5; TRBD1 might be the D (6 bases). The CDR3 has 16 amino acids. Germline V gene data show CDR1 as LGHNA and CDR2 as YNFKEQ. CDR3 in DNA: TGTGCCAGCAGGCAAGAAGGGGGGAGTAGCAATCAGCCCCAGCATTTT. Amino acids: CASRQEGGSSNQPQHF.

With respect to this clonotype: One end of the junction is discordant with germline, which a read error may explain. This chain joins TRBV27 and TRBJ2-5; 7 bases map to TRBD2. This CDR3 is built from 14 residues. CDR1 is MNHEY, CDR2 SMNVEV, per germline (reference sequence). CDR3 bases: TGCACCAGCAGTTTGTGGCGGGAGCAAGAGACCCAGTACTTC. Its translation: CTSSLWREQETQYF.

This clonotype has ten or more counts. The gene calls are TRBV2 and TRBJ2-3; perhaps TRBD1 as D (6 bases). Trimming removed 1 base at V and 5 bases at J, with 13 bases between. The CDR3 sequence is 15 residues long. The V gene's germline CDR1 is SNHLY and CDR2 FYNNEI. The CDR3: CASSEEAGVQDTQYF. The CDR3 coding sequence is TGTGCCAGCAGTGAAGAGGCAGGGGTCCAAGATACGCAGTATTTT.

Points on this clonotype: This may stem from a read error, because a much larger clone lies one nucleotide away. V usage is TRBV12-3 or TRBV12-4 and J usage is TRBJ2-7; a possible D gene is TRBD1 (6 bases). CDR3 size: 13 residues. Deletions cut 9 bases from V and 10 bases from J, with 22 bases between. In DNA, the CDR3 is TGTGCCAGTTCACAGGGTCCTCATTTATCCCAGTACGTC. This encodes CASSQGPHLSQYV.

The chain has TRBV11-1 and TRBJ2-5, with TRBD2 matching 9 bases. The CDR3 totals 14 residues. J lost 6 bases, V lost 3 bases, and 5 bases had no gene match. CDR1 and CDR2 (germline): SGHAT, FQDESV (reference sequence). CDR3 DNA: TGTGCCAGCAGCTTGGGCCTAGCGGGGAAGACCCAGTACTTC. This translates into CASSLGLAGKTQYF.

Regarding this clonotype: The germline gene is not matched at one end of the junction; a read error may be the cause. The V and J genes are TRBV4-2 and TRBJ2-4, with a weak D call TRBD2 (6 bases). The CDR3 length is 12 residues. Germline V gene data show CDR1 as LGHNA and CDR2 as YNFKEQ. The CDR3 spells CASSQDGRGRDF. The CDR3 region has the DNA TGTGCCAGCAGCCAAGATGGGCGGGGCCGGGACTTC.

This clonotype was seen many times. The J gene is TRBJ2-3, the V gene TRBV5-1; 7 bases align to TRBD1. The V gene's germline CDR1 is SGHRS and CDR2 YFSETQ. This CDR3 region has 14 residues. V lost 6 bases and J lost 0; bases outside the gene matches: 4. The CDR3 DNA follows: TGCGCCAGCAAGGGGGCATCTAGCACAGATACGCAGTATTTT. Translation gives CASKGASSTDTQYF.

This clonotype showed up just a few times. The chain combines TRBV18 with TRBJ1-5; D unresolved. Between the trimmed V and J ends, which lost 1 base and 2 bases, there was a span of 9 bases. CDR3 length: 15 amino acids. The germline V gene has CDR1 KGHSH and CDR2 LQKENI. The DNA for the CDR3 is TGTGCCAGCTCACCACGTCACGGGGGCAATCAGCCCCAGCATTTT. The encoded protein is CASSPRHGGNQPQHF.

This clonotype was detected many times. The chain carries TRBV5-1 and TRBJ1-1, with D possibly being TRBD1 (5 bases). With 1 base removed from V and 0 bases from J, the gap between germline ends came to 25 bases. Germline V gene lookup returns CDR1 SGHRS and CDR2 YFSETQ. The CDR3 runs to 20 residues. CDR3 sequence reads: CASSLLPIRTLTAMNTEAFF. The CDR3 DNA sequence: TGCGCCAGCAGCTTGTTGCCCATTAGAACTTTGACAGCCATGAACACTGAAGCTTTCTTT.

This clonotype was recorded at least ten times. The rearrangement links TRBV5-1 to TRBJ2-1; 9 bases are a match to TRBD2. The V gene's germline CDR1 is SGHRS and CDR2 YFSETQ. CDR3 length: 15 amino acids. V dropped 4 bases and J dropped 7; count of bases not matched to a gene: 9. CDR3 DNA: TGCGCCAGCAGCCCCAGACTAGCGGAGAAGAATGAGCAGTTCTTC. It codes for CASSPRLAEKNEQFF.